This entry describes one T cell receptor (beta chain). The V gene's germline CDR1 is SNHLY and CDR2 FYNNEI. Trimming stripped 2 bases from V and 1 base from J, with 8 bases between. This CDR3 is 15 amino acids long. The data are from a study of response to subunit inactivated influenza vaccine. TCRdb re-analysed the RT-PCR reads in MiXCR, keeping a single row per CDR3 protein. The sample carries more than 400,000 distinct CDR3 sequences, about 10% recorded once. This chain joins TRBV2 and TRBJ2-2, with unresolved D. This receptor was obtained from a man in his fifties who received an inactivated influenza vaccine. The sample consisted of PBMCs from blood, taken roughly 47 days after vaccination. DNA of the CDR3: TGTGCCAGCAGTGAATCGGCGGTGAACACCGGGGAGCTGTTTTTT. As protein: CASSESAVNTGELFF.